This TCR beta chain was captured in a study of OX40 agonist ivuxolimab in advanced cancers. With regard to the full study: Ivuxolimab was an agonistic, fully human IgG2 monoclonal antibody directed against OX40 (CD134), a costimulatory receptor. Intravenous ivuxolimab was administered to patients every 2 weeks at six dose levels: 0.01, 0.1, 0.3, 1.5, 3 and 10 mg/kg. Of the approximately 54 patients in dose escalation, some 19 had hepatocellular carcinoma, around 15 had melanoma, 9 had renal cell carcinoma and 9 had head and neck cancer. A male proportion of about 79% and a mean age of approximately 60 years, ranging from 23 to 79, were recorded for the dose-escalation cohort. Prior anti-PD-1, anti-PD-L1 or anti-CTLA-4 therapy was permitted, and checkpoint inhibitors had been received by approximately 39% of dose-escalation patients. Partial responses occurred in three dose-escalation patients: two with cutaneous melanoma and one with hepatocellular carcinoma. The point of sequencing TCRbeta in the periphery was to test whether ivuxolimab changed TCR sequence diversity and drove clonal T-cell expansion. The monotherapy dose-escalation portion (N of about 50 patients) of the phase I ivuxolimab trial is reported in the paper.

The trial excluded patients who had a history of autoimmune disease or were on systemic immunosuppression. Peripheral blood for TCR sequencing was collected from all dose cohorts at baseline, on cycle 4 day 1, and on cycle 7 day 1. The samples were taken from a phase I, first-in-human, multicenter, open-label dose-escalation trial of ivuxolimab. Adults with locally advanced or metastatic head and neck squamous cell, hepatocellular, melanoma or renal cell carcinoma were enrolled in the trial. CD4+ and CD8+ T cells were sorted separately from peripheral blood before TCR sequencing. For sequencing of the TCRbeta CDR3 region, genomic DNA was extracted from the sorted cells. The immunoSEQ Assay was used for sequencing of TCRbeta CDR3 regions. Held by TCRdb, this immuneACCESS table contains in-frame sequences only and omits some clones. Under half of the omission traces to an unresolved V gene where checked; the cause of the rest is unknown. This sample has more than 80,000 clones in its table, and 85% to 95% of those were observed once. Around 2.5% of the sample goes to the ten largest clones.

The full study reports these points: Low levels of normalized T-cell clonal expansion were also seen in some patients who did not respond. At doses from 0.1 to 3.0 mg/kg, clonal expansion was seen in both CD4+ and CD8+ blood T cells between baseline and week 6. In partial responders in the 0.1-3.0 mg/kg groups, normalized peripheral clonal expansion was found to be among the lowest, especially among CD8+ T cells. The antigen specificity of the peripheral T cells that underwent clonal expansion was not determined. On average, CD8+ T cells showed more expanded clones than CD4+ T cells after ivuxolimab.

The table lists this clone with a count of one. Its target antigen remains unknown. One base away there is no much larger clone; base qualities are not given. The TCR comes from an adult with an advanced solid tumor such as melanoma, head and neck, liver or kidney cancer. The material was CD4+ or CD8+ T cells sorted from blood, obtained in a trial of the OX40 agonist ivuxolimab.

For the CDR3, the sequence is CASSDGQGAYGYTF. At the DNA level, the sequence is TGCGCCAGCAGCGATGGACAGGGGGCTTATGGCTACACCTTC. The rearranged segments are TRBV5-1 and TRBJ1-2; a stretch of 11 junction bases matches TRBD1. The CDR1 and CDR2 encoded by the germline V gene are SGHRS and YFSETQ. Its CDR3 holds 14 amino acids, cysteine through phenylalanine. The read is trimmed to its CDR3 DNA, 42 bases read in frame from base 1. The germline V end is reduced by 4 bases and the J end by 5 bases; junction bases left unmatched: 4. The full variable domain, with segments outside the CDR3 supplied by the reference TRBV5-1 and TRBJ1-2 proteins, appears as KAGVTQTPRYLIKTRGQQVTLSCSPISGHRSVSWYQQTPGQGLQFLFEYFSETQRNKGNFPGRFSGRQFSNSRSEMNVSTLELGDSALYLCASSDGQGAYGYTFGSGTRLTVV.